This TCR beta chain was recovered during a study of cytomegalovirus exposure and HLA in healthy donors (dated by TCRdb to about 2017). Background on the whole study: An earlier analysis of roughly 500 of the donors reported approximately 260 Gb of sequence data and 90 million to 120 million unique TCR beta sequences obtained from around 170 million T cells. Roughly 300 gigabases of sequencing data and tens of millions of unique TCR sequences were included in an early release covering about 620 HLA-typed donors. Among the roughly 400 genotyped donors, approximately 77% belonged to the genetic ancestry cluster associated with self-reported Caucasian donors. The study was designed to test whether signatures of past pathogen exposure could be identified by cataloging public T cell receptors. The study profiled the T cell repertoires of some 610 subjects by immunosequencing and related them to cytomegalovirus serostatus. A separate validation cohort of roughly 130 different subjects was used in addition to the roughly 670-subject first cohort. The study combined high-throughput TCR immunosequencing, statistical association of individual TCRs with disease status, and machine learning to predict cytomegalovirus infection status. To study patterns of TCR occurrence, a later analysis re-analyzed previously published TCR beta repertoires from 550 to 800 donors and added high-resolution HLA genotyping. Rather than using new phenotypic data, the later analysis identified candidate immune exposures from TCR beta sequences and from how often those sequences occurred across donors. An earlier analysis of approximately 500 of the donors applied high-throughput TCR beta sequencing to assess whether each TCR beta V gene segment acted as functional or pseudogenic. Donor age, sex, ethnicity and CMV serostatus were compiled together with the repertoire data. Genome-wide SNP genotypes for about 55% of the roughly 670 donors were used in a later genetic analysis, which treated that subset as a discovery cohort. All discovery cohort repertoires had been generated using a single sequencing platform. HLA typing included class I and class II loci at four-digit resolution. The number of typed donors differed by locus: about 620-640 for A, B, C, DRB1 and DQB1; approximately 520 for DQA1; around 610 for DPA1; and 400 to 480 for DPB1. Because of strong linkage in the cohort, roughly five DR-DQ haplotypes were treated as single units for association and clustering. Among about 390 genotyped donors of the cohort, an average of roughly 240,000 unique TCR beta nucleotide sequences were sequenced per donor, roughly a sixth of them non-productive.

With respect to this clone: Its cognate antigen has yet to be identified. Within one base of it there is no much larger clone, and no base qualities were kept.

CDR1 MNHEY and CDR2 SVGAGI are derived from the germline V gene. V is shortened by 2 bases, J by 4 bases, and the region joining them spans 9 bases. Counted from cysteine to phenylalanine, this CDR3 has 13 amino acids. The retained sequence is limited to the CDR3, 39 bases, with the frame set at the first base. Study-wide conclusions, independent of this receptor: In the study, approximately 160 TCR beta chains were listed as associated with cytomegalovirus. The classifier was reported to diagnose cytomegalovirus status with high specificity and sensitivity in both the original cohort and the validation cohort. A later analysis found that most CMV-associated TCR beta chains appeared HLA-restricted, with HLA associations seemingly driven largely by CMV exposure. Most TCR sequences were observed very rarely across donors, whereas some public TCRs were present in many individuals. A further reported finding was that TCR beta sequences accurately predicted the HLA-A and HLA-B alleles for most subjects in the first cohort. A later genetic analysis reported fewer N-insertions in productive TCRs among donors in an Asian-associated ancestry cluster than the roughly 690-donor mean. The authors suggested that the approach could potentially be extended to other disease states and immunological phenotypes. Because HLA typing was unavailable for some donors at each locus, only the typed subset was used in association tests. For the cohort, immune exposure information was limited to CMV serostatus. According to a later analysis, parvovirus B19, influenza, CMV and Epstein-Barr virus appeared linked to several top co-occurrence clusters. Correlated functional status among segregating V segments might reflect linkage disequilibrium, but an unknown experimental factor could not be ruled out. When HLA alleles, especially DR and DQ, strongly co-occurred, TCR associations were difficult to assign to individual alleles. Because counts were too low, some 16 rarely observed V segments, including chromosome 9 orphons, were excluded from the earlier analysis of roughly 580 of the donors. Broadly in line with IMGT annotations, most TCR beta V segments showed up in productive rearrangements about 87% or about 30% of the time in an earlier analysis of around 550 of the donors. A cluster of highly shared sequence variants was judged likely to represent a technical artifact of the sequencing pipeline. In a later analysis, HLA-associated TCR beta chains were found to be more clonally expanded and to have lower generation probabilities than equally common non-associated chains. In vitro tests confirmed that a few of the cytomegalovirus-associated TCR beta chains recognize cytomegalovirus antigens. A later analysis associated about 17,000 TCR beta sequences with specific HLA alleles at a false discovery rate of 0.05. A later analysis found that TCR association rates varied across HLA loci, with DRB1 alleles showing the most associated TCRs and HLA-C alleles the fewest. A later genetic analysis associated a missense DCLRE1C variant with V-gene and J-gene trimming of TCR beta chains, and an independent cohort replicated the association. This cohort had only TCR beta chains sequenced, and the lack of alpha or paired-chain data limited which features could be detected. The presence/absence analyses assumed that sequencing depth was roughly uniform across donors, and that assumption may not be true. Some IMGT-functional V segments, including TRBV6-2 and TRBV6-3, could not be distinguished by the 87-base-pair reads and were therefore excluded.

The cohort consisted of 650 to 700 healthy bone marrow donors. All cohort members were sampled while nominally healthy, although unrecorded immune exposures were likely present. The donor was CMV seronegative and was included in the group of several hundred seronegative cohort members. Every donor gave a peripheral blood sample, and the peripheral blood mononuclear cells from that sample were used for TCR beta sequencing. The Qiagen DNeasy Blood Extraction Kit was used to extract genomic DNA from the blood cell samples. Library creation used the immunoSEQ multiplex PCR assay. For the multiplex PCR, a mixture combining 60 forward primers for TCR Vbeta segments and 13 reverse primers for TCR Jbeta segments was used. A multiplex PCR assay on genomic DNA amplified the CDR3 region of rearranged TCR beta genes. The Illumina HiSeq System was used to sequence the amplified TCR beta libraries as 87-base-pair reads. Per the source publication's procedure: A later analysis tallied around 87 million unique TCR beta chains across the roughly 610 repertoires, and some 10 million of those chains were shared by two or more donors. Raw reads were error-corrected and collapsed into unique sequences with a nearest-neighbor algorithm that merged closely related sequences to remove PCR and sequencing errors. To assign V, D and J gene segments, CDR3 sequences were aligned to IMGT reference sequences. Each retained sequence needed at least a six-nucleotide match to both a V gene segment and a J gene segment. Rearrangements were classified as productive when the CDR3 lacked stop codons and remained in frame with V and J, and all other rearrangements were classified as non-productive. Following IMGT convention, CDR3 was defined as the stretch from the second conserved V-encoded cysteine to the conserved J-encoded phenylalanine. The earlier analysis of around 640 of the donors excluded sequences that lacked an unambiguous match to a single V gene segment. An earlier analysis of about 600 of the donors called V segments functional above 56.7% productive rearrangements and segregating when the between-donor standard deviation exceeded 5%. A statistical classification framework was built for diagnosing cytomegalovirus status from the catalog of TCR beta chain sequences. In a later analysis, V and J genes were assigned by comparing TCR nucleotide sequences against IMGT/GENE-DB human TR gene sequences. Using the TCRdist pipeline, a later analysis assigned CDR3 sequences along with most-parsimonious VDJ recombination scenarios. In a later analysis, each TCR beta chain was defined by its CDR3 amino acid sequence together with its V-gene family, and reads without a unique V-gene family were excluded. To address suspected cross-contamination and a sequencing artifact, a later analysis removed 450 to 700 highly shared, low-generation-probability nucleotide sequences. For each public chain, a later analysis derived a clonal expansion index from normalized ranks of inferred template counts within each repertoire. Generation probabilities in a later analysis came from a VDJ recombination model fitted to out-of-frame rearrangements, and those results were checked against IGoR. A later analysis scored TCR-TCR, TCR-HLA and TCR-CMV co-occurrence with hypergeometric tests, applying a repertoire-size bias correction to TCR pairs. In a later analysis, false discovery rates were estimated by permuting HLA or CMV assignments 20 times. A later analysis grouped co-occurring TCRs with DBSCAN, adding TCRdist sequence similarity when clustering within HLA-allele-positive subsets. Repertoires with fewer than 30,000 or more than 120,000 public chains, plus five repertoires with anomalous nucleotide sharing, were excluded from co-occurrence clustering. What TCRdb holds here is the immuneACCESS table cut down to in-frame rearrangements. Part of the clones is not present; checked against another copy, under half of the missing clones reflect an unresolved V gene, and the others are unexplained. The D gene and trimming were derived from the DNA, and the V and J assignments and clone size from that table. This sample gives about 82,000 clones in total; roughly 80% of them show up just once. Clones ranked in the top ten supply 2.5% to 4% of the sample.

The rearrangement joined TRBV6-5 to TRBJ2-7; tentative D gene TRBD1, with 6 bases matching. The origin of this receptor is a man aged 50 to 59 in good health and CMV-seronegative. The sample taken for sequencing was PBMCs. The CDR3 is CASSYTGQYEQYF. The nucleotides are TGTGCCAGCAGTTACACGGGACAATACGAGCAGTACTTC.